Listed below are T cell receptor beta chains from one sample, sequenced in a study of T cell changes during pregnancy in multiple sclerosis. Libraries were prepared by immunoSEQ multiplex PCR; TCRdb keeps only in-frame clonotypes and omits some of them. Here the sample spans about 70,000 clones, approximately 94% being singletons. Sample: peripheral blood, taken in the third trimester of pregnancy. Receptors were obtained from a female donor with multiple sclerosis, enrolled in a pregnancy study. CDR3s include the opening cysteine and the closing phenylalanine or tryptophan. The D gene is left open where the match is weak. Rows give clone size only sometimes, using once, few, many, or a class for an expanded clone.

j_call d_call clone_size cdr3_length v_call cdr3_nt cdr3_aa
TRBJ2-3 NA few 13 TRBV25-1 TGTGCCAGCAGTGGCGTAGGGGCAGATACGCAGTATTTT CASSGVGADTQYF
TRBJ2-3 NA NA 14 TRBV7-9 TGTGCCAGCTGGAGGGGGGGGAATACAGATACGCAGTATTTT CASWRGGNTDTQYF
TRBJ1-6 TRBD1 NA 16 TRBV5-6 TGTGCCAGCAGCTGGATGGACAGGGGCTATAATTCACCCCTCCACTTT CASSWMDRGYNSPLHF
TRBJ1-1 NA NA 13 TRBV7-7 TGTGCCAGCAGCTTAGACAAGAACACTGAAGCTTTCTTT CASSLDKNTEAFF
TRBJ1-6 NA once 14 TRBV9 TGTGCCAGCAGTGGAGGGACGGATCATTCACCCCTCCACTTT CASSGGTDHSPLHF
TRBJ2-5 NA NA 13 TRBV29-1 TGCAGCGTAGACACGACGAGCCGAGAGACCCAGTACTTC CSVDTTSRETQYF
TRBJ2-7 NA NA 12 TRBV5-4 TGTGCCAGCCGCTTCGGGGAAGGGGAGCAGTACTTC CASRFGEGEQYF
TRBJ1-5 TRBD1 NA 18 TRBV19 TGTGCCAGTAGTACTTCCGGGACAGGGGGCGGTTTGTCTCAGCCCCAGCATTTT CASSTSGTGGGLSQPQHF
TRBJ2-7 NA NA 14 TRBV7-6 TGTGCCAGCAGCGTTACGACGGAGGGTGTACCGTGGTACTTC CASSVTTEGVPWYF
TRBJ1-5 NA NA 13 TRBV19 TGTGCCAGTAGTATAGATAAGAGTCAGCCCCAGCATTTT CASSIDKSQPQHF
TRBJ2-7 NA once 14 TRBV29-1 TGCAGCGTTGAAGATAGCGAGGTTACCTACGAGCAGTACTTC CSVEDSEVTYEQYF
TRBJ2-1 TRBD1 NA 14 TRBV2 TGTGCCAGCAAGGGACAGGGAGGGCCCAATGAGCAGTTCTTC CASKGQGGPNEQFF
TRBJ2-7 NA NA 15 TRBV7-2 TGTGCCAGCAGGGGAGGAAGGGGGGGCATATACGAGCAGTACTTC CASRGGRGGIYEQYF
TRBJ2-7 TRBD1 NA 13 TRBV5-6 TGTGCCAGCAGCTTTGGAACAGGGGGCGAGCAGTACTTC CASSFGTGGEQYF
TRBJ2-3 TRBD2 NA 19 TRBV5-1 TGCGCCAGCAGCCAGCTGCGTGGGAGGGGAGGGGTTCACACAGATACGCAGTATTTT CASSQLRGRGGVHTDTQYF
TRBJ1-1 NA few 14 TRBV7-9 TGTGCCGTGTCCTTGACAAGAATGAACACTGAAGCTTTCTTT CAVSLTRMNTEAFF
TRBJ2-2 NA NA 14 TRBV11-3 TGTGCCAGCAGCCCCTTCCCCGGGGCCGGGGAGCTGTTTTTT CASSPFPGAGELFF
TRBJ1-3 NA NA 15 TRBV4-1 TGCGCCAGCAGGCAAAACAGGGATGGTGGAAACACCATATATTTT CASRQNRDGGNTIYF
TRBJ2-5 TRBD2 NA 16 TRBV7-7 TGTGCCAGCAGCGAAGGACTAGCGGGGGGGCAAGAGACCCAGTACTTC CASSEGLAGGQETQYF
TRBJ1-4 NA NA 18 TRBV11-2 TGTGCCAGCAGCTCCCGGGACTCAAAACTTGCAACTAATGAAAAACTGTTTTTT CASSSRDSKLATNEKLFF
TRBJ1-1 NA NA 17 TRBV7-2 TGTGCCAGCAGCTTAGGCCTCGGAGGAAACATGAACACTGAAGCTTTCTTT CASSLGLGGNMNTEAFF
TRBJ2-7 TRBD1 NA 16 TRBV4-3 TGCGCCAGCAGCCAGGCCGGGACAGGGGGTCTCTACGAGCAGTACTTC CASSQAGTGGLYEQYF
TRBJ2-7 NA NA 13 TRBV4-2 TGTGCCAGCAGCCTAGGGGTCTCCTACGAGCAGTACTTC CASSLGVSYEQYF
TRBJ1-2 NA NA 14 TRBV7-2 TGTGCCAGCAGCTTAGGGGTCGGGGGTCGGGGCTACACCTTC CASSLGVGGRGYTF
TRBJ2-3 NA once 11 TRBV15 TGTGCCACCAGCAGGCGAGATACGCAGTATTTT CATSRRDTQYF
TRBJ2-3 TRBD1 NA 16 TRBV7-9 TGTGCCAGCAGCCCGCCGGGACAGGGTATTGAGAATACGCAGTATTTT CASSPPGQGIENTQYF
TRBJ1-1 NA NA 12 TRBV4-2 TGTGCCAGCAGCCAAGGAGCGTCGGAAGCTTTCTTT CASSQGASEAFF
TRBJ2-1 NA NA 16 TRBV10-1 TGCGCCAGCAGAAGCTCCGACAGCAGCTCCTACAATGAGCAGTTCTTC CASRSSDSSSYNEQFF
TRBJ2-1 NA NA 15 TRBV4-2 TGTGCCAGCAGCCAAACGGACAGCTCCTACAATGAGCAGTTCTTC CASSQTDSSYNEQFF
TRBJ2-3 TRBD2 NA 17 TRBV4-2 TGTGCCAGCACCTCTTCCTCCCTAGCGGGGGGGCTGGGGACGCAGTATTTT CASTSSSLAGGLGTQYF
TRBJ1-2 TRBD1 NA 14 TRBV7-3 TGTGCCAGCAGCTTAACCGGACAGGGACGGGGCTACACCTTC CASSLTGQGRGYTF
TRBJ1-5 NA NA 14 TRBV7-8 TGTGCCAGCAGCTTAGGGGCTAGCAATCAGCCCCAGCATTTT CASSLGASNQPQHF
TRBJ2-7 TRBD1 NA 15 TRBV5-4 TGTGCCAGCAGCCCGGGGGACAGGGGATCCTACGAGCAGTACTTC CASSPGDRGSYEQYF
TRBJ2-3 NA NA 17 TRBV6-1 TGTGCCAGCAGTGAAGTCTTCCCAGGCGTATCCACAGATACGCAGTATTTT CASSEVFPGVSTDTQYF
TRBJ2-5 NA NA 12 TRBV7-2 TGTGCCAGCAGCCGTATCGGGGGGACCCAGTACTTC CASSRIGGTQYF